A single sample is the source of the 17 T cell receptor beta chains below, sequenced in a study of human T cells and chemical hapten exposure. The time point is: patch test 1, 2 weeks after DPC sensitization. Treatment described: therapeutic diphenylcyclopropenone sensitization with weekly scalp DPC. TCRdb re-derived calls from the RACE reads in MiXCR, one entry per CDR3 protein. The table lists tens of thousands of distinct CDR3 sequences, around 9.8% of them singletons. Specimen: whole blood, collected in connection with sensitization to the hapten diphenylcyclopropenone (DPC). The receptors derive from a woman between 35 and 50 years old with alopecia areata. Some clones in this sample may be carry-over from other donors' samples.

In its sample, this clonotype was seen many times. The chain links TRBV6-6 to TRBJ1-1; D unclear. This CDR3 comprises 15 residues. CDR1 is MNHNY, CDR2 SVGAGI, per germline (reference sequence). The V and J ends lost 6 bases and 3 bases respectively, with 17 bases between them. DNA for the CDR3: TGTGCCAGCAGCCCGGTAGACCGCGGGGACACTGAAGCTTTCTTT. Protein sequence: CASSPVDRGDTEAFF.

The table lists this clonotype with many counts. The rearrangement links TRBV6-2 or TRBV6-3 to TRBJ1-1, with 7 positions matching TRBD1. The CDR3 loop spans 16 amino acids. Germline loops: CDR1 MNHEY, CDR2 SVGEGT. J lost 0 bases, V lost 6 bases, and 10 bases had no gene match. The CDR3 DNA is TGTGCCAGCAGCCCTCGACAGGGCCATTTGAACACTGAAGCTTTCTTT. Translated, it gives CASSPRQGHLNTEAFF.

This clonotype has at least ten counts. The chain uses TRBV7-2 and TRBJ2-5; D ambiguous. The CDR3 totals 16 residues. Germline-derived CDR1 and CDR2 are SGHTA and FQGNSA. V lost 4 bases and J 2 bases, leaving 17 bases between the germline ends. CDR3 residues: CASSSRTGFSQETQYF. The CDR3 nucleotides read TGTGCCAGCAGCTCCCGGACCGGCTTTTCGCAAGAGACCCAGTACTTC.

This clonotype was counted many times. The CDR3 region is CASSRDLTNTGELFF. Here the CDR3 DNA reads TGTGCCAGCAGTCGGGACTTGACGAACACCGGGGAGCTGTTTTTT. This chain joins TRBV6-1 and TRBJ2-2; D is possibly TRBD2 (6 bases). CDR1 and CDR2 from the germline V gene are MNHNS and SASEGT. The germline V and J ends were trimmed by 5 bases and 0 bases, with 10 bases remaining between them. The CDR3 is 15 residues long.

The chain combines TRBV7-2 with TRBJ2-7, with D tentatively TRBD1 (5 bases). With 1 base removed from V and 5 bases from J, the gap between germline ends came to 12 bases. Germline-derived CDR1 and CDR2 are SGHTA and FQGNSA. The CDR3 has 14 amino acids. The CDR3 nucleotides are TGTGCCAGCAGCTTAGGGGGCCCGCTTAACGAGCAGTACTTC. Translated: CASSLGGPLNEQYF.

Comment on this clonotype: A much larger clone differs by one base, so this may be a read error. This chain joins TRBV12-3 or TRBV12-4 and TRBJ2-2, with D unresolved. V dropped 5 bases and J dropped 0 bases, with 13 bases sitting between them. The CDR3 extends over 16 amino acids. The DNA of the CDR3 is TGTGCCAGCAGTCCACTGGCACTCGCGAACACCGGGGAGCTGTTTTTT. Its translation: CASSPLALANTGELFF.

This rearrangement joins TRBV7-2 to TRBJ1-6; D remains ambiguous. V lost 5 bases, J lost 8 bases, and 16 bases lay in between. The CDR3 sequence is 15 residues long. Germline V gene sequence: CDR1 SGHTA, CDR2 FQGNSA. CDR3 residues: CASSPMWGGYSPLHF. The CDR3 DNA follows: TGTGCCAGCAGCCCAATGTGGGGAGGGTATTCACCCCTCCACTTT.

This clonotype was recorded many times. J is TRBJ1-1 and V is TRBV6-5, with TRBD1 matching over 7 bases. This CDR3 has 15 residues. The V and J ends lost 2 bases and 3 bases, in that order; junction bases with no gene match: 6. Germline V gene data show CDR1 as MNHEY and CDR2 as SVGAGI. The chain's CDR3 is CASSYRIQGDTEAFF. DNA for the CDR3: TGTGCCAGCAGTTACCGAATCCAGGGGGACACTGAAGCTTTCTTT.

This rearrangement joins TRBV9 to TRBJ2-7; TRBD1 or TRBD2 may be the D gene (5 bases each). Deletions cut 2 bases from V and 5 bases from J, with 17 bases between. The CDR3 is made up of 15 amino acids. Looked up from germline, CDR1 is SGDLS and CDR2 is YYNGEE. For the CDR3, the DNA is TGTGCCAGCAGCGTTGGGACCCTCGGCGGCGACGAGCAGTACTTC. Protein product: CASSVGTLGGDEQYF.

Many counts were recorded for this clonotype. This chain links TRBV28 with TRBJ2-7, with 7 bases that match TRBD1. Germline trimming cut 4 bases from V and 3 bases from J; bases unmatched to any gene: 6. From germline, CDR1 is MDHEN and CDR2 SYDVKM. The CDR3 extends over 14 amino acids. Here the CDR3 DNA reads TGTGCCAGCAGTTCCGGGACAGCCAACTACGAGCAGTACTTC. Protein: CASSSGTANYEQYF.

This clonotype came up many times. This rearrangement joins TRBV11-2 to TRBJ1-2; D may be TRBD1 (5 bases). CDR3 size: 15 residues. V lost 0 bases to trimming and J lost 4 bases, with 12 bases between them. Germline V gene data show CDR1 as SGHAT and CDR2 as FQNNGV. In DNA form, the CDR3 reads TGTGCCAGCAGCTTAGAGCGCGGGGCTGGCTATGGCTACACCTTC. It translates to CASSLERGAGYGYTF.

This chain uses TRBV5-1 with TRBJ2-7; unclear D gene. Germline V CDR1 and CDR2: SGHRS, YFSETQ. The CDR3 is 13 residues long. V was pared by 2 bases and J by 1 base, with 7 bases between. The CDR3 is CASSLIRSYEQYF. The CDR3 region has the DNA TGCGCCAGCAGCTTAATCAGGTCCTACGAGCAGTACTTC.

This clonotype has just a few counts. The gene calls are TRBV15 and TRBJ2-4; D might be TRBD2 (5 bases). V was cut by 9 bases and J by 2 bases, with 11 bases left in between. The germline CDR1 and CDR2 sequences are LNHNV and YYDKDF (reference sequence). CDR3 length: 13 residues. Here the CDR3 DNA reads TGTGCCACTAGCGAACGAACCAAAAACATTCAGTACTTC. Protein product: CATSERTKNIQYF.

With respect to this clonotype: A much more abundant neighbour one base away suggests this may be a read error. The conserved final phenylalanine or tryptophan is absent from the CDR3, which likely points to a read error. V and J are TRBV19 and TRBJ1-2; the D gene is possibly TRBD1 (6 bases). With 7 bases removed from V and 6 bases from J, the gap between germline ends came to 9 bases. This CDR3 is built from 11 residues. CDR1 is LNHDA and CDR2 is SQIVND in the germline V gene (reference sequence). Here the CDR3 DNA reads TGTGCCAGTACCCAGGGGAATGGCTACACCTCC. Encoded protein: CASTQGNGYTS.

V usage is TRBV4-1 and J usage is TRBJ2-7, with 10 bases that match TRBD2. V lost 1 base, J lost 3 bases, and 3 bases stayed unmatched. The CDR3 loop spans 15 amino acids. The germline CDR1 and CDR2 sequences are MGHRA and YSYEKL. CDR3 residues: CASSQGGLADYEQYF. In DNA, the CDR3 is TGCGCCAGCAGCCAAGGCGGACTAGCGGACTACGAGCAGTACTTC.

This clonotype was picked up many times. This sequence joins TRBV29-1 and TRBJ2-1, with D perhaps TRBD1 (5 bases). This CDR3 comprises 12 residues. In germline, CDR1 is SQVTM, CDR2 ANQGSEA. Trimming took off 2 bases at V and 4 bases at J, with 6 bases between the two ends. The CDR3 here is CSVEQGYNEQFF. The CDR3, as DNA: TGCAGCGTTGAACAGGGTTACAATGAGCAGTTCTTC.

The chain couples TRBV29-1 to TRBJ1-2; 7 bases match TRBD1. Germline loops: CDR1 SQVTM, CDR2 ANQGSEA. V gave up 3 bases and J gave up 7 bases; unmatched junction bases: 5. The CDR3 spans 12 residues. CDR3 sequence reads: CSVDKGAGGYTF. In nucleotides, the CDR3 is TGCAGCGTTGATAAGGGGGCGGGTGGCTACACCTTC.